Listed here are 31 T cell receptor beta chains from one sample, sequenced in a study of PD-L1 blockade in urothelial cancer. Profiling relied on immunoSEQ multiplex PCR, and the TCRdb table lists in-frame clones only, not all of them. Among about 30,000 clones, around 87% were seen once, and the ten largest hold under 4.5%. The material sequenced was PBMCs, taken around atezolizumab (anti-PD-L1) treatment. The receptors stem from a man aged 45-65 years with urothelial cancer.

This clone has more than one count but fewer than ten. The V gene is TRBV7-2, the J gene TRBJ2-1; 8 bases are a match to TRBD2. Trimming took 7 bases from V and 4 from J; bases not matched to a gene: 12. CDR3 size: 16 residues. Germline CDR1 reads SGHTA; CDR2 reads FQGNSA. The CDR3, as DNA: TGTGCCAGCAACCCCCTTACTAGCGGAGCTTACAATGAGCAGTTCTTC. Its protein product is CASNPLTSGAYNEQFF.

The chain employs TRBV10-1 and TRBJ1-1, with 8 bases fitting TRBD1. There are 15 residues in the CDR3. CDR1 is WNHNN and CDR2 is SYGVQD in the germline V gene (reference sequence). V dropped 0 bases and J dropped 5; count of bases not matched to a gene: 5. In DNA form, the CDR3 reads TGCGCCAGCAGTGAGTCCGGACAGGGTTTGACTGAAGCTTTCTTT. It specifies CASSESGQGLTEAFF.

The chain carries TRBV29-1 and TRBJ2-1, with 9 positions matching TRBD2. The CDR3 is made up of 14 amino acids. Germline CDR1 and CDR2: SQVTM and ANQGSEA. V was clipped by 4 bases and J by 8 bases; unmatched bases: 9. The CDR3 reads CSVGGGGAVDEQFF. The CDR3 DNA is TGCAGCGTTGGAGGCGGGGGGGCCGTCGATGAGCAGTTCTTC.

This rearrangement joins TRBV5-5 to TRBJ1-1; 10 bases align to TRBD1. V dropped 4 bases and J dropped 5; count of bases not matched to a gene: 8. From germline, CDR1 is SGHKS and CDR2 YYEKEE (reference sequence). The CDR3 extends over 15 amino acids. The CDR3 reads CASSNRDRGGTEAFF. CDR3 DNA sequence: TGTGCCAGCAGCAACCGGGACAGGGGTGGGACTGAAGCTTTCTTT.

The chain combines TRBV15 with TRBJ2-3; 8 positions match TRBD2. This CDR3 has 14 amino acids. CDR1 and CDR2 from the germline V gene are LNHNV and YYDKDF (reference sequence). V lost 7 bases, J lost 2 bases, and 5 bases stayed unmatched. The CDR3 reads CATTPGRVTDTQYF. CDR3 sequence (DNA): TGTGCCACCACGCCCGGGAGGGTCACAGATACGCAGTATTTT.

DNA of the CDR3: TGCAGCGTTGAAGAGGCGGGACAGGCCTATGGCTACACCTTC. Translated: CSVEEAGQAYGYTF. The chain links TRBV29-1 to TRBJ1-2; 8 nucleotides match TRBD1. Germline CDR1 reads SQVTM; CDR2 reads ANQGSEA. Trimming took 0 bases from V and 4 from J; bases not matched to a gene: 4. The CDR3 is made up of 14 amino acids.

The chain recombines TRBV6-1 with TRBJ2-5, with 9 bases aligning to TRBD1. Trimming took 4 bases from V and 1 from J; bases not matched to a gene: 7. The CDR3 sequence is 16 residues long. CDR1 is MNHNS, CDR2 SASEGT, per germline. CDR3 nucleotide sequence: TGTGCCAGCAGTGGTGGACAGGGGAGGTTCCAAGAGACCCAGTACTTC. It is translated as CASSGGQGRFQETQYF.

The CDR3 DNA reads TGCAGCGTTGCGTCTGCTTCGGGGCAGCCCCAGCATTTT. Amino acids: CSVASASGQPQHF. The chain uses TRBV29-1 and TRBJ1-5; D is unresolved. The germline V gene has CDR1 SQVTM and CDR2 ANQGSEA. V lost 4 bases and J lost 7, with 14 bases in between. This CDR3 spans 13 amino acids.

V gene TRBV29-1 combines with J gene TRBJ2-2; no clear D gene. The V end lost 4 bases, the J end lost 4 bases, and 7 bases lay between the germline ends. This CDR3 has 12 residues. In germline, CDR1 is SQVTM, CDR2 ANQGSEA. In DNA form, the CDR3 reads TGCAGCGTTGGGCACACCACCGGGGAGCTGTTTTTT. It specifies CSVGHTTGELFF.

The rearrangement links TRBV7-9 to TRBJ1-1, with a possible D match to TRBD1 (5 bases). Trimming cost V 1 base and J 2 bases, with 14 bases left between them. The CDR3 extends over 16 amino acids. Looked up from germline, CDR1 is SEHNR and CDR2 is FQNEAQ (reference sequence). The CDR3 bases are TGTGCCAGCAGCTTAGTTCGGGGGAGCCCAAACACTGAAGCTTTCTTT. Its translation: CASSLVRGSPNTEAFF.

CDR3 sequence: CASRDTGVGNTIYF. Here the CDR3 DNA reads TGTGCCAGCAGAGATACAGGGGTTGGAAACACCATATATTTT. The rearrangement uses TRBV6-1 and TRBJ1-3; 7 nucleotides line up with TRBD1. In germline, CDR1 is MNHNS, CDR2 SASEGT. The length of the CDR3 is 14 residues. V dropped 6 bases and J dropped 3; count of bases not matched to a gene: 5.

The sample holds one count of this clone. The V and J genes are TRBV11-2 and TRBJ2-7, with a tentative D call TRBD1 (6 bases). This CDR3 is 14 amino acids long. V lost 5 bases and J lost 2, with 13 bases in between. Per the germline V gene, CDR1 is SGHAT and CDR2 is FQNNGV. The CDR3 spells CASSHRDRTYEQYF. Here the CDR3 DNA reads TGTGCCAGCAGCCACAGGGATCGTACCTACGAGCAGTACTTC.

The V gene is TRBV9, the J gene TRBJ2-1, with D maybe TRBD2 (6 bases). The germline V gene encodes CDR1 SGDLS and CDR2 YYNGEE. The CDR3 is made up of 14 amino acids. With 4 bases removed from V and 5 bases from J, the gap between germline ends came to 13 bases. The CDR3 nucleotides are TGTGCCAGCAGCCCGGGACTTCTTAACAATGAGCAGTTCTTC. Its protein is CASSPGLLNNEQFF.

This clone was observed a handful of times. One junction end disagrees with the germline gene, perhaps due to a read error. The chain joins TRBV19 to TRBJ1-5; 7 positions match TRBD1. The CDR3 spans 14 residues. The germline CDR1 and CDR2 sequences are LNHDA and SQIVND (reference sequence). DNA of the CDR3: TGTGCCAGTACTATAGACAGGGTCGATCAGCCCCAGCATTTT. It translates to CASTIDRVDQPQHF.

The J gene is TRBJ2-7, the V gene TRBV27; perhaps TRBD1 as D (7 bases). V lost 11 bases, J lost 2 bases, and 16 bases lay in between. Germline assignment: CDR1 MNHEY and CDR2 SMNVEV (reference sequence). The CDR3 is 13 amino acids. The CDR3 region is CAVGGQRTYEQYF. The CDR3 DNA sequence: TGTGCCGTGGGGGGACAGAGAACCTACGAGCAGTACTTC.

This clone has a single count. The chain uses TRBV28 and TRBJ2-3; 9 bases fit TRBD2. Germline loops: CDR1 MDHEN, CDR2 SYDVKM. The CDR3 is 12 residues long. V lost 10 bases, J lost 6 bases, and 5 bases stayed unmatched. The CDR3 coding sequence is TGTGCCATTAGCGGGAGTCGGGATACGCAGTATTTT. Residues: CAISGSRDTQYF.

This sequence joins TRBV27 and TRBJ2-2, with a weak D call TRBD2 (5 bases). CDR3 length: 15 residues. The germline V gene has CDR1 MNHEY and CDR2 SMNVEV (reference sequence). V was cut by 0 bases and J by 9 bases, with 14 bases left in between. Here the CDR3 reads CASSLSRTASRELFF. Written as DNA, the CDR3 is TGTGCCAGCAGTTTATCGAGGACTGCCTCCCGGGAGCTGTTTTTT.

This sequence joins TRBV5-1 and TRBJ2-7; the match to TRBD1 covers 11 bases. The CDR3 runs 15 residues. Per germline, CDR1 SGHRS and CDR2 YFSETQ. Unmatched junction bases numbered 9, after V lost 5 bases and J lost 5 bases. CDR3 loop: CASRSAGTGGDEQYF. The CDR3 DNA reads as TGCGCCAGCAGGTCGGCCGGGACAGGGGGGGACGAGCAGTACTTC.

The chain joins TRBV14 to TRBJ1-3; D unclear. Per germline, CDR1 SGHDN and CDR2 FVKESK. V was cut by 0 bases and J by 0 bases, with 6 bases left in between. This CDR3 has 15 amino acids. The CDR3 here is CASSQDVASGNTIYF. In DNA form, the CDR3 reads TGTGCCAGCAGCCAAGATGTGGCCTCTGGAAACACCATATATTTT.

The chain combines TRBV29-1 with TRBJ1-1, with TRBD1 identical over 10 bases. V trimming: 6 bases; J trimming: 1 base; junction bases outside the gene matches: 8. The V gene's germline CDR1 is SQVTM and CDR2 ANQGSEA. The CDR3 covers 15 residues. For the CDR3, the DNA is TGCAGCGTCAGGGGGGACAGGGGACAGAACACTGAAGCTTTCTTT. Amino acid sequence: CSVRGDRGQNTEAFF.

V usage is TRBV19 and J usage is TRBJ1-2; 7 positions match TRBD1. The CDR3 runs to 13 residues. Germline V lookup: CDR1 LNHDA, CDR2 SQIVND (reference sequence). V trimming: 4 bases; J trimming: 6 bases; junction bases outside the gene matches: 5. CDR3 in amino acids: CASSTGQWNGYTF. The CDR3 DNA reads TGTGCCAGTAGTACGGGACAGTGGAATGGCTACACCTTC.

This rearrangement joins TRBV4-1 to TRBJ1-1; the D is unclear. This CDR3 has 15 residues. Germline V gene data show CDR1 as MGHRA and CDR2 as YSYEKL. The V end lost 4 bases, the J end lost 2 bases, and 14 bases lay between the germline ends. In DNA form, the CDR3 reads TGCGCCAGCAGCCGCCAAGGAGCCGCTAACACTGAAGCTTTCTTT. Amino acids: CASSRQGAANTEAFF.

The chain combines TRBV15 with TRBJ2-4; 8 bases are a match to TRBD1. The junction had 5 bases not matched to a gene; V was cut back by 3 bases and J by 1 base. CDR3 length equals 16 residues. Germline V CDR1 and CDR2: LNHNV, YYDKDF (reference sequence). The CDR3 sequence: CATSRDRVEAKNIQYF. In DNA form, the CDR3 reads TGTGCCACCAGCAGGGACAGGGTCGAGGCCAAAAACATTCAGTACTTC.

The chain employs TRBV18 and TRBJ2-7, with a tentative D call TRBD1 (6 bases). The V gene's germline CDR1 is KGHSH and CDR2 LQKENI. Trimming cost V 4 bases and J 0 bases, with 7 bases left between them. This CDR3 spans 13 amino acids. In DNA form, the CDR3 reads TGTGCCAGCTCACGGACAGTCTCCTACGAGCAGTACTTC. It codes for CASSRTVSYEQYF.

V gene TRBV6-6 combines with J gene TRBJ1-4; D might be TRBD1 (5 bases). This CDR3 region has 15 residues. Trimming pared 7 bases from V and 8 bases from J, leaving 20 bases between. Germline-derived CDR1 and CDR2 are MNHNY and SVGAGI (reference sequence). As DNA, the CDR3 is TGTGCCAGCATTCCGGGGGGGGGACGATGGGAAAAACTGTTTTTT. It specifies CASIPGGGRWEKLFF.

For this clone: An end of the junction differs from the germline gene, which may be a read error. The CDR3 sequence is CASSQDFPNVQFF. CDR3 coding DNA: TGTGCCAGCAGCCAAGATTTCCCCAATGTGCAGTTCTTC. V gene TRBV4-2 combines with J gene TRBJ2-1; D ambiguous. The CDR3 is made up of 13 amino acids. Germline lookup yields CDR1 LGHNA and CDR2 YNFKEQ.

This clone showed up just once. This rearrangement joins TRBV6-4 to TRBJ1-5; a weak D match, TRBD1 (6 bases). The CDR3 covers 14 residues. V lost 3 bases and J lost 5, with 11 bases in between. Germline CDR1 MRHNA, CDR2 SNTAGT. CDR3 nucleotides: TGTGCCAGCAGTGAGAACAGGGTCTATCAGCCCCAGCATTTT. It codes for CASSENRVYQPQHF.

The chain links TRBV19 to TRBJ2-3; 15 positions agree with TRBD2. Germline V lookup: CDR1 LNHDA, CDR2 SQIVND (reference sequence). V gave up 3 bases and J gave up 6 bases; unmatched junction bases: 7. There are 17 residues in the CDR3. This chain's CDR3 is CASSIGGLAGGPDTQYF. As DNA, the CDR3 is TGTGCCAGTAGTATTGGAGGACTAGCGGGGGGGCCGGATACGCAGTATTTT.

The CDR3 region is CASSPLGQGLEAFF. As DNA, the CDR3 is TGTGCCAGCAGCCCCTTGGGACAGGGGCTGGAAGCTTTCTTT. V usage is TRBV13 and J usage is TRBJ1-1, with 10 bases matching TRBD1. CDR1 and CDR2 from the germline V gene are PRHDT and FYEKMQ (reference sequence). The V gene end was trimmed by 5 bases and the J gene end by 8 bases; junction bases not matched to a gene: 8. The CDR3 is made up of 14 amino acids.

The chain has TRBV19 and TRBJ2-7; the D gene is possibly TRBD1 (6 bases). V gave up 5 bases and J gave up 0 bases, with 11 bases separating them. CDR3 length: 14 amino acids. Germline CDR1 is LNHDA and CDR2 is SQIVND (reference sequence). The CDR3 loop reads CASSPQGSSYEQYF. The CDR3 region has the DNA TGTGCCAGTAGTCCCCAGGGGAGCTCCTACGAGCAGTACTTC.

The chain has TRBV4-1 and TRBJ2-7; TRBD2 agrees at 10 bases. The V and J ends lost 1 base and 2 bases, in that order; junction bases with no gene match: 2. This CDR3 spans 15 amino acids. CDR1 is MGHRA and CDR2 is YSYEKL in the germline V gene. Written as DNA, the CDR3 is TGCGCCAGCAGCCAAGTGGGACTAGCGACCTACGAGCAGTACTTC. Its protein product is CASSQVGLATYEQYF.